This TCR beta chain stems from a study of blood T cell repertoires in COVID-19. Turning to the study itself: From the United States, Italy and Spain came samples of acute and convalescent COVID-19.

The germline CDR1 and CDR2 sequences are KGHDR and SFDVKD. With V trimmed by 7 bases and J by 7 bases, 2 bases remained unmatched. The CDR3 has 11 residues. Clones were read by immunoSEQ multiplex PCR, and TCRdb kept only the in-frame ones, dropping some. The sample has approximately 250,000 clones; 84% are singletons. This clonotype was sampled from a man aged 30 to 39 with acute COVID-19. Sequencing was done on a sample of PBMCs or T cells enriched from blood (not recorded which). This chain connects TRBV24-1 to TRBJ1-1; 7 bases align to TRBD1. CDR3 in amino acids: CATRNRGEAFF. The CDR3 DNA follows: TGTGCCACCAGGAACAGGGGTGAAGCTTTCTTT.